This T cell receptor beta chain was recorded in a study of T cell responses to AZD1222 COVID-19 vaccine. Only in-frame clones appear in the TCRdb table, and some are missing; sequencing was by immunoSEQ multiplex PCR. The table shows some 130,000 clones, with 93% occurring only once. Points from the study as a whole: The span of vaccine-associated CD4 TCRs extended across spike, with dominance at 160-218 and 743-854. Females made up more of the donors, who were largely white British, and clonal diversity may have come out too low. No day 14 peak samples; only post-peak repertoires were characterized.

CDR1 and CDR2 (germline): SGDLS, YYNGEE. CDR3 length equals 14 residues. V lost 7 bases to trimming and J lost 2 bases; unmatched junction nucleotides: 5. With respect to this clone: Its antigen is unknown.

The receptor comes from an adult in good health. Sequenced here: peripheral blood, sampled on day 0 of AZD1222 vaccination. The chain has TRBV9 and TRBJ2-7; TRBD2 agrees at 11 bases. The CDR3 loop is CASAFSGRAYEQYF. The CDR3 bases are TGTGCCAGCGCCTTTAGCGGGAGGGCCTACGAGCAGTACTTC.